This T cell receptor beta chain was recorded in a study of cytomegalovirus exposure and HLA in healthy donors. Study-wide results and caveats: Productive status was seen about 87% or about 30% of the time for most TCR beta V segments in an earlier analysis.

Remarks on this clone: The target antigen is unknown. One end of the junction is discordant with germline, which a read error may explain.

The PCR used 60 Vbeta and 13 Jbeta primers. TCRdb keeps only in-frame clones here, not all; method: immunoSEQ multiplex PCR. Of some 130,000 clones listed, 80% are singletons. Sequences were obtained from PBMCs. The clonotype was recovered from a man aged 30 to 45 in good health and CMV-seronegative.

CDR3 DNA: TGTGCCAGCAGATTAGCGACGGGCTCCTACAATGAGCAGTTCTTC. It codes for CASRLATGSYNEQFF. J is TRBJ2-1 and V is TRBV11-2; D is possibly TRBD2 (5 bases). The CDR3 sequence is 15 residues long. Germline assignment: CDR1 SGHAT and CDR2 FQNNGV.